This T cell receptor (beta chain) was sequenced for a study of cytomegalovirus exposure and HLA in healthy donors. The CDR3 spans 20 residues. Per the germline V gene, CDR1 is SGHNT and CDR2 is YYREEE (reference sequence). With 1 base clipped from V and 2 bases from J, the junction kept 16 bases outside the gene matches. In the PCR, 60 Vbeta and 13 Jbeta primers were used. Sequenced by immunoSEQ multiplex PCR; TCRdb stores in-frame clones only, minus some. Of 90,000 to 150,000 clones listed, over 6.5% were seen once; the top ten hold about 6.6%. This clone occurred a few times. Its antigen is unidentified. Study-wide results and caveats: Accurate prediction of HLA-A and HLA-B alleles (for most subjects) was reportedly achieved from TCR beta sequences. TCR beta V segments were, for the most part, productive about 87% or about 30% of the time in an earlier analysis.

The chain employs TRBV5-4 and TRBJ2-3; the match to TRBD1 covers 10 bases. This TCR came from a woman aged 40 to 50 in good health and CMV-seropositive. Specimen: PBMCs. The CDR3 DNA follows: TGTGCCAGCAGCTTGTCCCCGACAGGGGGCGCTGGACGGCCCACAGATACGCAGTATTTT. Translated, it gives CASSLSPTGGAGRPTDTQYF.